What follows describes a single T cell receptor (beta chain). V lost 3 bases and J lost 5; bases outside the gene matches: 2. The CDR3 is made up of 12 amino acids. Germline V gene sequence: CDR1 GTSNPN, CDR2 SVGIG (reference sequence). This record belongs to a study of T cells after somatic rescue of genetic block. Clones were sequenced by immunoSEQ multiplex PCR, and TCRdb holds only the in-frame ones, with some missing. The table lists roughly 11,000 clones, 70% to 75% of them singletons. This TCR derives from a boy aged 5-17 years. The chain links TRBV30 to TRBJ2-5; TRBD2 agrees at 8 bases. The sample comprised peripheral blood mononuclear cells (PBMCs). The CDR3, as DNA: TGTGCCTGGAGCGGGAGGGGGGAGACCCAGTACTTC. This translates into CAWSGRGETQYF.